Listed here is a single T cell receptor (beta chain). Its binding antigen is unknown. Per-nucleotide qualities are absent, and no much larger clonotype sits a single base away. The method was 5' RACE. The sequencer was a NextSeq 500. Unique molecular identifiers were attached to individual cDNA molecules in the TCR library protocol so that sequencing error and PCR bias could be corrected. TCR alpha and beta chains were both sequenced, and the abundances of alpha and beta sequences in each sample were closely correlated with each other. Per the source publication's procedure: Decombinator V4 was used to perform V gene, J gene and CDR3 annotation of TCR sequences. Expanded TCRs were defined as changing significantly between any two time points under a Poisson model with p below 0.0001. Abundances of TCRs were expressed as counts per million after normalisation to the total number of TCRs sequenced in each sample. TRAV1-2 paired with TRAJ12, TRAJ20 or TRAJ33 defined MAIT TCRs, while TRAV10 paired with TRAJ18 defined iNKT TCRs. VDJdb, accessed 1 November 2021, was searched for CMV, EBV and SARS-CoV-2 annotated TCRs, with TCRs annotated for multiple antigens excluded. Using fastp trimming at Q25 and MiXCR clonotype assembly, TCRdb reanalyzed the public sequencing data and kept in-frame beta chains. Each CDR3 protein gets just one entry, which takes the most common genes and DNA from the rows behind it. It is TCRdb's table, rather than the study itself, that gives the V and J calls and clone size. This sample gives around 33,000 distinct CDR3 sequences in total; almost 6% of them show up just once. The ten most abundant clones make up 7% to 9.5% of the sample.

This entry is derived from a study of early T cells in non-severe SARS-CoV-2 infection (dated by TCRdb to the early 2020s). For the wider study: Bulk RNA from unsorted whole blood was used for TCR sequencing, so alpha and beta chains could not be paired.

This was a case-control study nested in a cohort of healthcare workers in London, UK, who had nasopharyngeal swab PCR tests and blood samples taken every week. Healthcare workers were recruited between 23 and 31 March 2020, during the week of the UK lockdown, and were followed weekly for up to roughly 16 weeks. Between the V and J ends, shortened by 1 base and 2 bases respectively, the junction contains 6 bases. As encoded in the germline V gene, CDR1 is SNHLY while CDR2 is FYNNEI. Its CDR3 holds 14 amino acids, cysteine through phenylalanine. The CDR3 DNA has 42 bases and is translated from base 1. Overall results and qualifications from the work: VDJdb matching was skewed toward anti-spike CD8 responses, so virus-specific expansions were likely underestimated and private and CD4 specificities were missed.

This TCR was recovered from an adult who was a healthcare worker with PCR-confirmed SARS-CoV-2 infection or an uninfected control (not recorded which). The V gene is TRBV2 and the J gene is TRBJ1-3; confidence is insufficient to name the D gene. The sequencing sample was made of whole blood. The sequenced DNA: TGTGCCAGCAGTGAAGAGGGAGCTGGAAACACCATATATTTT. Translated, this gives CASSEEGAGNTIYF.